What follows are 3 T cell receptor beta chains derived from one specimen sequenced in a study of sequential checkpoint blockade in melanoma. Treatment: randomized to nivolumab then ipilimumab (arm A) or the reverse (arm B). This table comes from immunoSEQ multiplex PCR, and its TCRdb copy is limited to in-frame clones, with some not included. The sample has about 12,000 clones; 70% to 85% are singletons. The starting material was CD8+ T cells sorted from blood (inferred from file names), obtained from a patient given nivolumab and ipilimumab in sequence. Receptors were obtained from a human donor with melanoma.

The chain couples TRBV4-2 to TRBJ1-1, with D unclear. V was trimmed by 3 bases and J by 4 bases, leaving 6 bases between them. The CDR3 consists of 12 residues. Per the germline V gene, CDR1 is LGHNA and CDR2 is YNFKEQ. The CDR3: CASSHEGTEAFF. CDR3 sequence (DNA): TGTGCCAGCAGCCACGAGGGCACTGAAGCTTTCTTT.

This chain connects TRBV2 to TRBJ2-3; the D gene is possibly TRBD2 (5 bases). The CDR3 is made up of 11 amino acids. The V and J ends lost 7 bases and 6 bases respectively, with 8 bases between them. CDR1 SNHLY and CDR2 FYNNEI come from the germline V gene. This chain's CDR3 is CASIEGDTQYF. Here the CDR3 DNA reads TGTGCCAGCATTGAGGGCGATACGCAGTATTTT.

V gene TRBV10-1 combines with J gene TRBJ1-1; maybe TRBD1 (6 bases). Germline lookup yields CDR1 WNHNN and CDR2 SYGVQD (reference sequence). This CDR3 is 12 amino acids long. V lost 5 bases to trimming and J lost 9 bases, with 13 bases between them. The CDR3 sequence: CASSHTGFQAFF. The CDR3 DNA sequence: TGCGCCAGCAGTCATACAGGGTTCCAAGCTTTCTTT.